This TCR beta chain is from a study of human T cells and chemical hapten exposure (dated by TCRdb to about 2021). Some background on the complete study: For sensitization, 2% DPC in acetone was applied to a 2 cm by 2 cm area of upper inner arm skin. Peripheral blood TCR repertoire changes were tracked in vivo in alopecia patients during primary and secondary sensitization to the hapten diphenylcyclopropenone (DPC). Most of the patients in the cohort were female, and the cohort covered alopecia areata with under or over 50% scalp involvement, alopecia totalis and alopecia universalis. Patients additionally received weekly therapeutic DPC doses to the scalp throughout the roughly 25-week study period. The libraries were sequenced as a pool, and the TCR yield per sample differed mostly because of small variations in library volumes within the pool. Patient blood was sampled pre-sensitization (week 0) and at 2, 6 and about 24 weeks after DPC sensitization. Patch testing was done on the upper back using Finn chambers containing 0.01% DPC, and results were scored after 6 days according to International Contact Dermatitis Research Group standards. Blood for TCR sequencing was provided by twenty-nine alopecia patients at one to four time points (pre-sensitization, 2, 6 and 24 weeks). Results and caveats for the whole study, not just this receptor: Significantly more large CDR3 similarity clusters were formed by expanded TCRs than by pre-sensitization or healthy control sets, consistent with antigen-driven responses. All patients had alopecia, a presumed autoimmune disease, so their immune response might differ from that of healthy individuals. The number of TCRs above 1 in 1000 frequency did not change with DPC sensitization; there was no evidence of global repertoire structure alterations. After repeated subsampling, the strength of the expansion versus patch-test correlation and the threshold at which it became significant changed. The number of PT1 expanded TCRs positively correlated with patch test score, significant at thresholds 8, 16 and 32 but not 4.

During library preparation, unique molecular identifiers were attached to individual cDNA molecules so that TCRs could be counted in a quantitative, reproducible way. For every blood RNA sample, sequencing covered both the TCR alpha and TCR beta chains. Regarding the original processing steps: A median of about 89,000 TCRs per sample was observed, with a range of about 23,224 to 750,000. The Decombinator software suite was used to annotate V, J and CDR3 in the TCR reads. To make PS versus PT1 abundance plots, every sample was subsampled to the same number of TCRs (28,000). Expanded TCRs were defined as absent before sensitization and observed at least eight times at the 2-week time point. TCRdb cleaned the public reads at Q25 with fastp, built clones with MiXCR and kept in-frame beta chains. One record per CDR3 amino acid sequence lists the most common genes and DNA. TCRdb's processing, not the authors', yielded these V and J calls. The sample table records several hundred distinct CDR3 sequences; about 66% of these occur just once. The top ten constitute 19% of the sample.

CDR1 and CDR2, looked up from the germline V gene, are MNHEY and SVGAGI. The CDR3 contains 13 residues, cysteine and phenylalanine counted. The sequence is cut down to CDR3 DNA, 39 bases in frame from base 1. V has 6 bases trimmed and J has 1 base trimmed; junction bases matching no gene number 3. The label giving this sample's treatment or condition can be read as: therapeutic diphenylcyclopropenone sensitization with weekly scalp DPC. Blood at each patch-test visit was drawn before the patch test was applied. Patients were eligible if aged 18 to 70, diagnosed with alopecia and judged suitable for DPC therapy, and pregnant patients were excluded. Total RNA was extracted from unfractionated whole blood that had been collected in Tempus Blood RNA tubes. This clonotype was seen a single time. Its antigen remains undetermined. No much larger clone exists at a distance of one base, and base qualities are not known.

The V and J genes are TRBV6-5 and TRBJ2-7; 7 central bases correspond to TRBD2. The source was whole blood, collected before DPC sensitization or 2, 6, or about 24 weeks after (not recorded which). The TCR originated in an adult with alopecia areata. Some clones in this sample may be carry-over from other donors' samples. This table probably holds off-target reads from a library built for another chain. The DNA sequence is TGTGCCAGCAGGCGTAGCGGGTCCTACGAGCAGTACTTC. This yields the protein CASRRSGSYEQYF.